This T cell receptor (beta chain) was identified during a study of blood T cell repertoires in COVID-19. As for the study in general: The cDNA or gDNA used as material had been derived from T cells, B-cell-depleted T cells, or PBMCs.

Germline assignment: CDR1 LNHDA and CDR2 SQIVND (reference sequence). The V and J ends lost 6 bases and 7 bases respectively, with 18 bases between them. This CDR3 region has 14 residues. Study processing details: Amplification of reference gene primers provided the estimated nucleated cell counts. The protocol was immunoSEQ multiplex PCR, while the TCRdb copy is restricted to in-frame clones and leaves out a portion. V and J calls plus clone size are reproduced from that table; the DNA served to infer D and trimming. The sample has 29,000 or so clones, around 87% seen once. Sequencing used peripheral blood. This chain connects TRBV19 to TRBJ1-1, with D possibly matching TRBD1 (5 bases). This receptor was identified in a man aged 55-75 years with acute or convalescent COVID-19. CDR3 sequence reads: CASSSRRGNGEAFF. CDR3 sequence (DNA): TGTGCCAGTAGCTCCCGAAGGGGAAACGGTGAAGCTTTCTTT.